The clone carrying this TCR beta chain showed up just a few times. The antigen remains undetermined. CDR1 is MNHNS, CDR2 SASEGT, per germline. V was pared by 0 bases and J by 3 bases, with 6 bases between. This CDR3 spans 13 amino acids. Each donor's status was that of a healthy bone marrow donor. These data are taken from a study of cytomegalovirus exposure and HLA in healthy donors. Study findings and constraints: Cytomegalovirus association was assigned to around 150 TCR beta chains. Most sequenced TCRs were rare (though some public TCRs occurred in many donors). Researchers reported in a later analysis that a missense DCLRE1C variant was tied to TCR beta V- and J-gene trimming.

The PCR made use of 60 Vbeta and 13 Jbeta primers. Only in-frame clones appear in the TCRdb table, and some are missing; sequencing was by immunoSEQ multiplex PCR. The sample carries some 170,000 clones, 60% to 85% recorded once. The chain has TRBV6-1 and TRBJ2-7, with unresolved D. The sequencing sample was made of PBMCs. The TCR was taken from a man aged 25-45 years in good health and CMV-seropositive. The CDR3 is CASSEAPYYEQYF. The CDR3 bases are TGTGCCAGCAGTGAAGCTCCCTACTACGAGCAGTACTTC.